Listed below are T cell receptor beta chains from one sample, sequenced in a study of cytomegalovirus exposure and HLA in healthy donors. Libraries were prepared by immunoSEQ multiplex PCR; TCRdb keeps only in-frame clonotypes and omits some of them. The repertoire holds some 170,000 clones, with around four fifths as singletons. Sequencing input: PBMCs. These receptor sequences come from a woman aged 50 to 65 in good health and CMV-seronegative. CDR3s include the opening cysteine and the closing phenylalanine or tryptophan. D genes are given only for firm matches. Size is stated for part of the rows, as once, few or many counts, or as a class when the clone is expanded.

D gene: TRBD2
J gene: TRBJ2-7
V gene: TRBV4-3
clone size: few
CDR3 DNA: TGCGCCAGCAGCCCGGGGGGGACGGCTTACGAGCAGTACTTC
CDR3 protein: CASSPGGTAYEQYF

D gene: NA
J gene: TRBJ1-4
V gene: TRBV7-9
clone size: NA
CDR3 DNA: TGTGCCAGCAGCCAGGTCCAGGGTACGCATGAAAAACTGTTTTTT
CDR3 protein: CASSQVQGTHEKLFF

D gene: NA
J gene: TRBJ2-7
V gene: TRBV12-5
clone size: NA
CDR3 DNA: TGTGCTAGTGGTTTGAACGTCGGCAGGGGAGTGTACGAGCAGTACTTC
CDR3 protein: CASGLNVGRGVYEQYF

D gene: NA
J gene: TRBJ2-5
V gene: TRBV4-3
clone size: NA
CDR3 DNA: TGCGCCAGCAGCCAAGACATCAGCGGCCAAGAGACCCAGTACTTC
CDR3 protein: CASSQDISGQETQYF

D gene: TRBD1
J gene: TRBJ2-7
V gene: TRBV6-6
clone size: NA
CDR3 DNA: TGTGCCAGCAGTGCCCCCGCGACAGGGAGCTCCTACGAGCAGTACTTC
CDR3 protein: CASSAPATGSSYEQYF

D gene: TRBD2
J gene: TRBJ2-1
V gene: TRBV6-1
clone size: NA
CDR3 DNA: TGTGCCAGCAGTGAACTCGGACTAGCGCCATACAATGAGCAGTTCTTC
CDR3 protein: CASSELGLAPYNEQFF

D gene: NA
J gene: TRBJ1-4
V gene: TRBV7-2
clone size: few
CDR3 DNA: TGTGCCAGCAGCTTAGGTTGGGGCGCAACTAATGAAAAACTGTTTTTT
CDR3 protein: CASSLGWGATNEKLFF

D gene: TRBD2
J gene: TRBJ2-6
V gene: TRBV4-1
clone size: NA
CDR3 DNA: TGCGCCAGCAGCCAACTCCCGGGACTACTACGCTCTGGGGCCAACGTCCTGACTTTC
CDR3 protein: CASSQLPGLLRSGANVLTF

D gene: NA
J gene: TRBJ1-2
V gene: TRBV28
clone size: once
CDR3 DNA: TGTGCCAGCAGTCCAGCCCTACAGGGCTACACCTTC
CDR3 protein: CASSPALQGYTF

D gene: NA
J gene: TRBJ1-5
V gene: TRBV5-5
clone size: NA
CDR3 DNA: TGTGCCAGCAGCTTGGGCGGAAATAGCAATCAGCCCCAGCATTTT
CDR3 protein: CASSLGGNSNQPQHF

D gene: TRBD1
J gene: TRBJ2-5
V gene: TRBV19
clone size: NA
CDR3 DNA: TGTGCCAGTAGTACCCGGACAGGGTGGACGGAGACCCAGTACTTC
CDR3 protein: CASSTRTGWTETQYF

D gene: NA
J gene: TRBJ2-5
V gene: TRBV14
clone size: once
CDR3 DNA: TGTGCCAGCAGCCTAAGAATAACGACAGTACAAGAGACCCAGTACTTC
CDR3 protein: CASSLRITTVQETQYF

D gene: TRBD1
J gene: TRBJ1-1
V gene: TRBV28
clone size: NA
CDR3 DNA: TGTGCCAGCAGACCCGGGACAGGTATGAACACTGAAGCTTTCTTT
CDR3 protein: CASRPGTGMNTEAFF

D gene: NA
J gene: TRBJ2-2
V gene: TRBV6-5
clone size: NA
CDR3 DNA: TGTGCCAGCAGTTACTCGACAGGAACCACCGGGGAGCTGTTTTTT
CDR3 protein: CASSYSTGTTGELFF

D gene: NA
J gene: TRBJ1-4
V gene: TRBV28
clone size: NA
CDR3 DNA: TGTGCCAGCAGTTTATGGGGGGCCCATCGGTCAGGTGAAAAACTGTTTTTT
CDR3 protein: CASSLWGAHRSGEKLFF

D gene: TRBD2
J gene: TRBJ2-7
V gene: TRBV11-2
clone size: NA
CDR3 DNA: TGTGCCAGCAGCTACGGGACTAGCGGGCGTTACGAGCAGTACTTC
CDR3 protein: CASSYGTSGRYEQYF

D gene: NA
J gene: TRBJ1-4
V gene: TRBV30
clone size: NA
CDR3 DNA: TGTGCCTGGAGTGTAAGGTCAGGGCGCAGCGAAAAACTGTTTTTT
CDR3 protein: CAWSVRSGRSEKLFF

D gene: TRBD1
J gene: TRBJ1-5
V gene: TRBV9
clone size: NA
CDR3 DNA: TGTGCCAGCAGTACAGGGGATCATCAGCCCCAGCATTTT
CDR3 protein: CASSTGDHQPQHF

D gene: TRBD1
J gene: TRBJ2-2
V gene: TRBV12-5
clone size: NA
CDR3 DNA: TGTGCTGAAGCTTTAGACAGGGACGGCGGGGAGCTGTTTTTT
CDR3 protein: CAEALDRDGGELFF

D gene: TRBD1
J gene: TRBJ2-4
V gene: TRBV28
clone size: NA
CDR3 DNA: TGTGCCAGCACACGGACAGGTTTAGCCAAAAACATTCAGTACTTC
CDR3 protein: CASTRTGLAKNIQYF

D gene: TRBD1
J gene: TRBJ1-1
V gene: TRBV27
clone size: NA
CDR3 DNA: TGTGCCAGCAGTTTAGGGGGACAGGGTTCAGCTTTCTTT
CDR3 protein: CASSLGGQGSAFF

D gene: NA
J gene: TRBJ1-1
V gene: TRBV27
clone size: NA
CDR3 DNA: TGTGCCAGCAGTTTAGCCAGAAATATGAACACTGAAGCTTTCTTT
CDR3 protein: CASSLARNMNTEAFF

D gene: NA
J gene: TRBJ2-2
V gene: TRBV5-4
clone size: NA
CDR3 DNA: TGTGCCAGCAGCTTGGTCGCGGGCGGAACGTGGGGGGAGCTGTTTTTT
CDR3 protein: CASSLVAGGTWGELFF

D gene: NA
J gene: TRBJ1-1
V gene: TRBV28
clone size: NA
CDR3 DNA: TGTGCCAGCAGTTTAATCAACAGGCTGTGGGACACTGAAGCTTTCTTT
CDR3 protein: CASSLINRLWDTEAFF

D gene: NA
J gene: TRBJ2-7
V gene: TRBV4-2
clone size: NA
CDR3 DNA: TGTGCCAGCAGCCAAGTCTTGACGGGGTTCGAAGGCCACTACGAGCAGTACTTC
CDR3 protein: CASSQVLTGFEGHYEQYF

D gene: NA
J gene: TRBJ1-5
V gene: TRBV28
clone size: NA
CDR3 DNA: TGTGCCAGCAGTTTTCCCCACACAAATAGCAATCAGCCCCAGCATTTT
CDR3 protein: CASSFPHTNSNQPQHF

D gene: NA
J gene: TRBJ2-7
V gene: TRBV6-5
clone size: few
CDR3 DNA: TGTGCCAGCAGCGGGACTTCCTGGGCCTACGAGCAGTACTTC
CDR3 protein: CASSGTSWAYEQYF

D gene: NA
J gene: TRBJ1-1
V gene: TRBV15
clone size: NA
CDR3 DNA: TGTGCCACCAGCAGAGATCGGGTATCTGAAGCTTTCTTT
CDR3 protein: CATSRDRVSEAFF

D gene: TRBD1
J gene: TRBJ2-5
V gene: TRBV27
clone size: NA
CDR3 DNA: TGTGCCAGCAGGCTCACGACAGGGAGTCTTGGGGAGACCCAGTACTTC
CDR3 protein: CASRLTTGSLGETQYF

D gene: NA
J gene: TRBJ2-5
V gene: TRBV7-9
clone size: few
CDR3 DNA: TGTGCCAGCAGCTTAGTCTGGACCCAGTACTTC
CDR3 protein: CASSLVWTQYF

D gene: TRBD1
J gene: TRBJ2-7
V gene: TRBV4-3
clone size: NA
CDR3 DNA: TGCGCCAGCAGCTACCACACGGGACAGGGGAGCTCCTACGAGCAGTACTTC
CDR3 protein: CASSYHTGQGSSYEQYF

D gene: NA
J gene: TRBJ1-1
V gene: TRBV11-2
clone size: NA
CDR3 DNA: TGTGCCAGCAGCTTCGGTCAGAACACTGAAGCTTTCTTT
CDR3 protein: CASSFGQNTEAFF

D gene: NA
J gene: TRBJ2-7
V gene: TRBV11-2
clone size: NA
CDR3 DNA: TGTGCCAGCAGCTTAGATTCCCGCTACGAGCAGTACTTC
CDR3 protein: CASSLDSRYEQYF

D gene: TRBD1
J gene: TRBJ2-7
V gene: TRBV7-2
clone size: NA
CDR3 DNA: TGTGCCAGCAGCTGGGACAGGGGGAGCTACGAGCAGTACTTC
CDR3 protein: CASSWDRGSYEQYF

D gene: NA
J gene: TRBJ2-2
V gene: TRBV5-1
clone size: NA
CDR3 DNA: TGCGCCAGCAGCTTGTTACAGACGAACACCGGGGAGCTGTTTTTT
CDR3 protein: CASSLLQTNTGELFF

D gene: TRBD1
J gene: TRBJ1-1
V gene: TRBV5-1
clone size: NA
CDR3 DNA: TGCGCCAGCAGCTTGTCAAGACTACCGGGACAGAAAGCTTTCTTT
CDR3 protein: CASSLSRLPGQKAFF

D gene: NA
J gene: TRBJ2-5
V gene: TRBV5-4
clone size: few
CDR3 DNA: TGTGCCAGCAGCTTTGGACAGTTACAAGAGACCCAGTACTTC
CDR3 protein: CASSFGQLQETQYF

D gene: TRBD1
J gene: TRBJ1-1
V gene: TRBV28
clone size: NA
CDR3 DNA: TGTGCCACCGCCGAACAGGGGGTTTATGGGAGGGACACTGAAGCTTTCTTT
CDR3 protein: CATAEQGVYGRDTEAFF

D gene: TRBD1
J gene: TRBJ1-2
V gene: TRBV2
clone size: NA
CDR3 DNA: TGTGCCAGCAGTGGGGACCGCGCAGGGGGCAAGGATGGCTACACCTTC
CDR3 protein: CASSGDRAGGKDGYTF

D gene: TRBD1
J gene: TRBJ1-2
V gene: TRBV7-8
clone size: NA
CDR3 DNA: TGTGCCAGCAGCACACTAGGGACAGGGAAGAGCTACACCTTC
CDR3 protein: CASSTLGTGKSYTF

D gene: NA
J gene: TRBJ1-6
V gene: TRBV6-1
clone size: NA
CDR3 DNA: TGTGCCAGCAGTGAAGTCGGTGATTCACCCCTCCACTTT
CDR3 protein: CASSEVGDSPLHF

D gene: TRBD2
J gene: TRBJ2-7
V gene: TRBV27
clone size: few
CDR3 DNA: TGTGCCAGCAGCATGACTAGCGGGGCTTACGAGCAGTACTTC
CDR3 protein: CASSMTSGAYEQYF

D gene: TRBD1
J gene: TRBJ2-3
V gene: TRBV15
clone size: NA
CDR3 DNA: TGTGCCACCAGCAGCCAGGACAGGTCAGATACGCAGTATTTT
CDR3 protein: CATSSQDRSDTQYF

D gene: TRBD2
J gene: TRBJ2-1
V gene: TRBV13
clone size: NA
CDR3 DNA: TGTGCCAGCAGCTTAGGCGGACTAGCGCTGTACAATGAGCAGTTCTTC
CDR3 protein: CASSLGGLALYNEQFF

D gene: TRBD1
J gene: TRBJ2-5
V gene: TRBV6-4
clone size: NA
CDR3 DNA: TGTGCCAGCAGTGAGGGGACAGGCGGGACCCAGTACTTC
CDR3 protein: CASSEGTGGTQYF

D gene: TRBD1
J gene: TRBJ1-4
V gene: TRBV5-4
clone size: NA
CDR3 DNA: TGTGCCAGCAGCGTACCGGGACAGGGTAATGAAAAACTGTTTTTT
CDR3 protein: CASSVPGQGNEKLFF

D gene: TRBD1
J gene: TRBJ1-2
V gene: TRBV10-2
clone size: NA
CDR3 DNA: TGCGCCAGCAGACCCCAACAGGGGGCATTCTATGGCTACACCTTC
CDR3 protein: CASRPQQGAFYGYTF